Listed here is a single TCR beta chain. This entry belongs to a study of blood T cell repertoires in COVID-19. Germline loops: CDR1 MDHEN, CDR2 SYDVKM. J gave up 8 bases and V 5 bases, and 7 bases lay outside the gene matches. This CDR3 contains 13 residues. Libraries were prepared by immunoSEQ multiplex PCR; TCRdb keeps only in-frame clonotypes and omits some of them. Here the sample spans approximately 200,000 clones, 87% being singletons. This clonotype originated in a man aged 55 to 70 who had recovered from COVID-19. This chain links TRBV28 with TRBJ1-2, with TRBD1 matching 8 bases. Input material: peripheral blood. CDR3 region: CASSGQGPYGYTF. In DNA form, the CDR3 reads TGTGCCAGCAGTGGACAGGGCCCTTACGGCTACACCTTC.